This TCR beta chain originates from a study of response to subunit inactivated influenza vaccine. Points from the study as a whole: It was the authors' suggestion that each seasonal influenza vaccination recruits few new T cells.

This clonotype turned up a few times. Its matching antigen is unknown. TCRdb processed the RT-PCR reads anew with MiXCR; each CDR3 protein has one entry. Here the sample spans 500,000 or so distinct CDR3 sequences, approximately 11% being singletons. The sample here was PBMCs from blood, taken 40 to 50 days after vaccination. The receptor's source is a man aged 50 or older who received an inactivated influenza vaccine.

The DNA for the CDR3 is TGTGCCAGCAGCGCATTGGGGGGCCTCAATCAGCCCCAGCATTTT. Translation gives CASSALGGLNQPQHF. The V and J genes are TRBV7-2 and TRBJ1-5, with a weak D call TRBD1 (6 bases). Trimming removed 5 bases at V and 3 bases at J, with 14 bases between. Germline CDR1 SGHTA, CDR2 FQGNSA. CDR3 length equals 15 residues.